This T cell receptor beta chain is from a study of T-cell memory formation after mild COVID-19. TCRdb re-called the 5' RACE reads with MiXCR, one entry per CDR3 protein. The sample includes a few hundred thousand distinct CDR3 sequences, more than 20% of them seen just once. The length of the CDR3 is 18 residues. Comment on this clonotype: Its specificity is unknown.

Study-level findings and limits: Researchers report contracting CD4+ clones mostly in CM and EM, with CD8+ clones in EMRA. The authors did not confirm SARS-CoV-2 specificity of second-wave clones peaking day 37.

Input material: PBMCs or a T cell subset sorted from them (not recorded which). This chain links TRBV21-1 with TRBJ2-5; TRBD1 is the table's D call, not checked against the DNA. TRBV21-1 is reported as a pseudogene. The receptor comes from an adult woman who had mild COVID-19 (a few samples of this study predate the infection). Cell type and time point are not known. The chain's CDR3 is CASSKEGAGDRGQETQYF. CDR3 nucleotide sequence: TGTGCCAGCAGCAAAGAAGGGGCGGGCGACAGGGGGCAAGAGACCCAGTACTTC.